This T cell receptor (beta chain) comes out of a study of identical twins. Whole-study results and caveats: For cord blood, abundant beta clonotypes had fewer insertions, unlike memory repertoires, which showed none. A cross-sectional statistical analysis, not follow-up of the same donors, supported the conclusions.

Addition of a universal primer site occurred through template switching, and cDNA carried unique molecular identifiers. TCRdb reanalysed the 5' RACE reads using MiXCR and keeps one entry per CDR3 protein. The sample holds about 210,000 distinct CDR3 sequences; around a tenth are singletons and the top ten take 4% to 6%. Only a few counts were recorded for this clonotype. The antigen is unknown. This sequence was found in a woman between 18 and 29 years old in good health. Sequenced material: memory (CD45RO+) T cells sorted from blood.

CDR3 sequence: CSASGLAGNYEQYF. CDR3 coding DNA: TGCAGCGCCTCGGGACTAGCGGGTAACTACGAGCAGTACTTC. The rearrangement uses TRBV29-1 and TRBJ2-7, with 12 bases identical to TRBD2. V lost 7 bases to trimming and J lost 3 bases; unmatched junction nucleotides: 7. This CDR3 has 14 residues. The germline CDR1 and CDR2 sequences are SQVTM and ANQGSEA.